A single sample is the source of the 17 T cell receptor beta chains below, sequenced in a study of blood T cell repertoires in COVID-19. Sequencing used immunoSEQ multiplex PCR; TCRdb keeps in-frame clones, though not all of them. The sample lists 200,000 to 250,000 clones, 83% occurring once. Sequences were obtained from peripheral blood. The source is a woman aged 25 to 39 with COVID-19, enrolled during active disease.

The chain employs TRBV3-1 (or the pseudogene TRBV3-2) and TRBJ1-1, with TRBD1 as a possible D gene (5 bases). The V gene's germline CDR1 is LGHDT and CDR2 YNNKEL (reference sequence). V was shortened by 6 bases and J by 4 bases, with 15 bases between the two germline ends. This CDR3 has 14 residues. CDR3 nucleotides: TGTGCCAGCAGGTCAGGGTGGGGGGGCACTGAAGCTTTCTTT. Amino acids: CASRSGWGGTEAFF.

The chain uses TRBV30 and TRBJ1-4, with 10 nucleotides matching TRBD1. The germline gives CDR1 GTSNPN, CDR2 SVGIG (reference sequence). The CDR3 sequence is 14 residues long. Trimming cost V 3 bases and J 5 bases; bases outside gene matches: 3. The CDR3 DNA follows: TGTGCCTGGAGCGACAGGGGGCAGAATGAAAAACTGTTTTTT. Protein sequence: CAWSDRGQNEKLFF.

This chain connects TRBV6-5 to TRBJ2-7; 10 nucleotides line up with TRBD2. The CDR3 is 15 amino acids. Germline V gene sequence: CDR1 MNHEY, CDR2 SVGAGI. Trimming removed 6 bases from V and 0 bases from J; junction bases left unmatched: 5. CDR3 in amino acids: CASRSGLAVSYEQYF. The CDR3 DNA sequence: TGTGCCAGCAGGAGTGGACTAGCGGTCTCCTACGAGCAGTACTTC.

This clone was seen once. This chain links TRBV28 with TRBJ1-6, with TRBD1 matching over 11 bases. The CDR3 length is 20 residues. V gave up 8 bases and J gave up 4 bases; unmatched junction bases: 19. CDR1 is MDHEN, CDR2 SYDVKM, per germline. CDR3 protein: CASQHTFGDGTGGYNSPLHF. The CDR3 DNA is TGTGCCAGCCAACATACTTTCGGCGATGGGACAGGGGGATATAATTCACCCCTCCACTTT. Drawing the rest from reference TRBV28 and TRBJ1-6, the complete variable domain is DVKVTQSSRYLVKRTGEKVFLECVQDMDHENMFWYRQDPGLGLRLIYFSYDVKMKEKGDIPEGYSVSREKKERFSLILESASTNQTSMYLCASQHTFGDGTGGYNSPLHFGNGTRLTVT.

The V gene is TRBV7-2, the J gene TRBJ2-3; 7 bases are shared with TRBD1. The CDR3 covers 14 residues. The J segment lost 3 bases and the V segment lost 3 bases, leaving 3 bases of the junction unmatched. Germline CDR1 SGHTA, CDR2 FQGNSA. The chain's CDR3 is CASSLTGKTDTQYF. CDR3 coding DNA: TGTGCCAGCAGCTTGACAGGGAAGACAGATACGCAGTATTTT.

The V gene is TRBV30, the J gene TRBJ1-4, with 7 bases aligning to TRBD1. The J segment lost 7 bases and the V segment lost 4 bases, leaving 9 bases of the junction unmatched. Germline lookup yields CDR1 GTSNPN and CDR2 SVGIG (reference sequence). CDR3 length: 14 residues. The CDR3 sequence is CAWKGDSVGEKLFF. In DNA, the CDR3 is TGTGCCTGGAAAGGGGACAGCGTCGGTGAAAAACTGTTTTTT.

The rearrangement uses TRBV4-1 and TRBJ2-7, with 7 bases aligning to TRBD1. The CDR3 loop spans 16 amino acids. After removal of 0 bases from V and 3 bases from J, the junction contained 8 bases not matched to a gene. The germline CDR1 and CDR2 sequences are MGHRA and YSYEKL. Here the CDR3 reads CASSQEVDRANYEQYF. The CDR3 DNA reads TGCGCCAGCAGCCAAGAGGTAGACAGGGCTAACTACGAGCAGTACTTC.

This sequence joins TRBV10-3 and TRBJ2-2; D possibly corresponds to TRBD2 (6 bases). The V and J ends lost 0 bases and 0 bases respectively, with 11 bases between them. The length of the CDR3 is 17 residues. Germline-derived CDR1 and CDR2 are ENHRY and SYGVKD. In DNA, the CDR3 is TGTGCCATCAGTGAGTCGGGGAGGCCATCGAACACCGGGGAGCTGTTTTTT. The encoded protein is CAISESGRPSNTGELFF.

The chain uses TRBV5-1 and TRBJ1-1; D gene ambiguous. Germline values: CDR1 SGHRS, CDR2 YFSETQ. Trimming stripped 0 bases from V and 1 base from J, with 10 bases between. The CDR3 runs 15 residues. This CDR3 is CASSLDGRQNTEAFF. In DNA, the CDR3 is TGCGCCAGCAGCTTGGATGGCAGGCAGAACACTGAAGCTTTCTTT.

The V and J genes are TRBV2 and TRBJ1-5; D remains ambiguous. The CDR3 consists of 12 residues. V lost 5 bases to trimming and J lost 4 bases, with 6 bases between them. Germline V lookup: CDR1 SNHLY, CDR2 FYNNEI. CDR3 nucleotide sequence: TGTGCCAGCAGTACGCGGAATCAGCCCCAGCATTTT. Translating gives CASSTRNQPQHF.

This clone was counted once. The rearrangement joins TRBV5-1 to TRBJ1-4; 11 bases agree with TRBD1. CDR3 length: 15 residues. After removal of 6 bases from V and 6 bases from J, the junction contained 7 bases not matched to a gene. Germline values: CDR1 SGHRS, CDR2 YFSETQ. The chain's CDR3 is CASKARTGGYEKLFF. The DNA for the CDR3 is TGCGCCAGCAAGGCAAGGACAGGGGGCTATGAAAAACTGTTTTTT.

V and J are TRBV5-6 and TRBJ1-4; possible D gene TRBD1, 5 bases. Germline CDR1 and CDR2: SGHDT and YYEEEE. This CDR3 is 14 amino acids long. V lost 3 bases and J 8 bases, leaving 14 bases between the germline ends. CDR3 in DNA: TGTGCCAGCAGCTGGGGGGTCCCTGGGGAAAAACTGTTTTTT. The encoded protein is CASSWGVPGEKLFF.

This chain uses TRBV19 with TRBJ1-2, with TRBD1 matching 8 bases. The CDR3 is 16 residues long. Losses at the gene ends were 5 bases for V and 4 bases for J; bases not matched to a gene: 12. Per germline, CDR1 LNHDA and CDR2 SQIVND (reference sequence). The CDR3 bases are TGTGCCAGTAGTGACCAGGGGGCCCCCCGGGGCTATGGCTACACCTTC. This gives the protein CASSDQGAPRGYGYTF.

This clone was detected a few times. This chain connects TRBV30 to TRBJ1-1; TRBD1 is a possible D gene (5 bases). The V end was cut by 0 bases, the J end by 9 bases, with 17 bases between. The CDR3 runs to 14 residues. CDR1 is GTSNPN, CDR2 SVGIG, per germline (reference sequence). This chain's CDR3 is CAWSVAQAGRKAFF. For the CDR3, the DNA is TGTGCCTGGAGTGTAGCCCAAGCGGGGCGAAAAGCTTTCTTT.

The chain employs TRBV2 and TRBJ1-2; D perhaps matches TRBD1 (6 bases). The CDR3 contains 15 residues. Germline loops: CDR1 SNHLY, CDR2 FYNNEI. Trimming shortened V by 6 bases and J by 4 bases, and 18 bases separated the two germline ends. CDR3 amino acids: CASSELPRDTYGYTF. The CDR3, as DNA: TGTGCCAGCAGCGAATTACCCCGGGACACCTATGGCTACACCTTC.

The chain employs TRBV27 and TRBJ1-2; the match to TRBD1 covers 7 bases. Germline lookup yields CDR1 MNHEY and CDR2 SMNVEV (reference sequence). The CDR3 loop spans 14 amino acids. With V trimmed by 6 bases and J by 0 bases, 4 bases remained unmatched. CDR3 protein: CASRPTGTNYGYTF. The CDR3 DNA is TGTGCCAGCAGACCGACAGGGACTAACTATGGCTACACCTTC.

This clone has a single count. The chain couples TRBV5-4 to TRBJ2-3; 7 bases are shared with TRBD2. The CDR3 is 14 amino acids. CDR1 is SGHNT and CDR2 is YYREEE in the germline V gene (reference sequence). With V trimmed by 4 bases and J by 5 bases, 7 bases remained unmatched. CDR3 sequence (DNA): TGTGCCAGCAGCCGACTAGCCGAGGGAGATACGCAGTATTTT. Translating gives CASSRLAEGDTQYF.